The 30 T cell receptor beta chains presented below share a single source sample, sequenced in a study of shared clonotypes between healthy human individuals. Measured with immunoSEQ multiplex PCR; TCRdb has only the in-frame clones, and not every one. Found here are millions of clones, approximately 95% of them singletons; the top ten hold 0.85% to 1.2%. As defined, naive CD8 cells were CD45RO-negative and positively selected for CCR7, with terminally differentiated effector memory CD45RA+ cells excluded. Sequencing was performed on naive CD8+ T cells sorted from blood. The receptors were sampled from a man aged 18 to 29 in good health.

The CDR3 spells CASSFIGESPYEQYF. The CDR3 DNA follows: TGTGCCAGCAGTTTTATCGGGGAGTCCCCTTACGAGCAGTACTTC. The rearrangement uses TRBV27 and TRBJ2-7; possibly TRBD2 for D (5 bases). V was cut by 3 bases and J by 4 bases, with 16 bases left in between. CDR1 MNHEY and CDR2 SMNVEV come from the germline V gene (reference sequence). The CDR3 spans 15 residues.

The rearrangement links TRBV13 to TRBJ2-1, with unresolved D. The V gene's germline CDR1 is PRHDT and CDR2 FYEKMQ (reference sequence). V was pared by 4 bases and J by 12 bases, with 10 bases between. The CDR3 is 11 amino acids. CDR3 in DNA: TGTGCCAGCAGCTCCGAGACGTCGCAGTTCTTC. It specifies CASSSETSQFF.

The V gene is TRBV4-1, the J gene TRBJ2-1; 10 bases are a match to TRBD2. The ends lost 1 base at V and 8 bases at J; junction bases unmatched: 8. This CDR3 has 16 amino acids. Germline assignment: CDR1 MGHRA and CDR2 YSYEKL. CDR3 amino acids: CASSQVPSGSFYEQFF. Written as DNA, the CDR3 is TGCGCCAGCAGCCAAGTTCCTAGCGGGAGTTTTTATGAGCAGTTCTTC.

J is TRBJ2-6 and V is TRBV4-3, with D unclear. Germline lookup yields CDR1 LGHNA and CDR2 YSLEER. This CDR3 is 19 amino acids long. V gave up 4 bases and J gave up 0 bases, with 19 bases separating them. The CDR3 nucleotides read TGCGCCAGCAGCCTCGTTTTAATAGAGGAACACTCTGGGGCCAACGTCCTGACTTTC. It encodes CASSLVLIEEHSGANVLTF.

The V and J genes are TRBV11-2 and TRBJ2-3; D remains ambiguous. The CDR3 has 16 amino acids. V lost 0 bases, J lost 1 base, and 11 bases lay in between. Germline V gene data show CDR1 as SGHAT and CDR2 as FQNNGV. The CDR3 nucleotides read TGTGCCAGCAGCTTAGATCGCCCGTCTGGCACAGATACGCAGTATTTT. This translates into CASSLDRPSGTDTQYF.

V and J are TRBV11-2 and TRBJ2-7; D is possibly TRBD2 (5 bases). The V gene lost 5 bases and the J gene lost 6 bases, with 17 bases spanning the gap. Germline CDR1 is SGHAT and CDR2 is FQNNGV. This CDR3 has 14 residues. This CDR3 reads CASSLAGSPSEQYF. The CDR3 coding sequence is TGTGCCAGCAGCCTAGCTGGGAGTCCTTCCGAGCAGTACTTC.

This clone is a singleton in its sample. This chain uses TRBV5-6 with TRBJ1-2, with D uncertain. Germline V gives CDR1 SGHDT, CDR2 YYEEEE. CDR3 size: 16 residues. Trimming left V 4 bases short and J 10 bases short, with 26 bases between. CDR3 sequence: CASSEDGFLLTMAYTF. Written as DNA, the CDR3 is TGTGCCAGCAGCGAGGACGGATTTCTTTTAACTATGGCCTACACCTTC.

Here the CDR3 DNA reads TGTGCCAGCAGCTTACTCCACTCTGTCGGTGAGCAGTTCTTC. Translating gives CASSLLHSVGEQFF. The chain is built from TRBV7-8 and TRBJ2-1; D call uncertain. Germline CDR1 is SGHVS and CDR2 is FQNEAQ. The CDR3 length is 14 residues. The ends were cut back, 2 bases at V and 9 bases at J, with 14 bases in the middle.

This chain links TRBV9 with TRBJ2-3, with 10 nucleotides matching TRBD2. Per the germline V gene, CDR1 is SGDLS and CDR2 is YYNGEE. The ends lost 4 bases at V and 2 bases at J; junction bases unmatched: 7. This CDR3 region has 16 residues. CDR3 bases: TGTGCCAGCAGCTCCCTAGCGGGAGCGATCACAGATACGCAGTATTTT. This codes for CASSSLAGAITDTQYF.

This clone appeared a single time. The rearrangement uses TRBV10-3 and TRBJ2-5; 8 positions match TRBD1. V was clipped by 6 bases and J by 4 bases; unmatched bases: 10. Germline assignment: CDR1 ENHRY and CDR2 SYGVKD. The CDR3 totals 15 residues. The CDR3 loop reads CAISEQGDSAETQYF. The CDR3 nucleotides read TGTGCCATCAGCGAACAGGGGGATAGCGCAGAGACCCAGTACTTC.

V gene TRBV28 combines with J gene TRBJ1-1, with 7 bases that match TRBD1. This CDR3 comprises 15 residues. Trimming removed 4 bases from V and 1 base from J; junction bases left unmatched: 6. Germline CDR1 MDHEN, CDR2 SYDVKM. The CDR3 sequence is CASSSPGTANTEAFF. CDR3 DNA sequence: TGTGCCAGCAGTTCCCCCGGGACAGCGAACACTGAAGCTTTCTTT.

This chain joins TRBV27 and TRBJ1-6; D is undetermined. From germline, CDR1 is MNHEY and CDR2 SMNVEV (reference sequence). The CDR3 loop spans 12 amino acids. Trimming cost V 5 bases and J 7 bases, with 6 bases left between them. CDR3 coding DNA: TGTGCCAGCAGTCCCCAGAATTCACCCCTCCACTTT. Its protein is CASSPQNSPLHF.

The chain recombines TRBV11-2 with TRBJ2-1, with 7 bases matching TRBD1. The CDR3 length is 16 residues. Germline V gene lookup returns CDR1 SGHAT and CDR2 FQNNGV. The V gene end was trimmed by 6 bases and the J gene end by 9 bases; junction bases not matched to a gene: 17. CDR3 sequence (DNA): TGTGCCAGCAGTCCCCGGACAGGACCTCAGGGGAGTGAGCAGTTCTTC. Amino acid sequence: CASSPRTGPQGSEQFF.

As regards this clone: This CDR3 is also generated by other DNA sequences in the sample. This rearrangement joins TRBV20-1 to TRBJ2-7, with D possibly matching TRBD2 (6 bases). Looked up from germline, CDR1 is DFQATT and CDR2 is SNEGSKA (reference sequence). CDR3 length: 11 amino acids. Trimming pared 6 bases from V and 7 bases from J, leaving 13 bases between. The CDR3 nucleotides read TGCAGTGCCAGACTAGTAAGTGAGCAGTACTTC. The encoded protein is CSARLVSEQYF.

This chain links TRBV27 with TRBJ1-2; 8 bases are a match to TRBD1. The germline V gene has CDR1 MNHEY and CDR2 SMNVEV (reference sequence). V lost 2 bases to trimming and J lost 10 bases; unmatched junction nucleotides: 18. The CDR3 runs to 17 residues. CDR3 nucleotides: TGTGCCAGCAGTTTAAATCGTGGGACAGGCCCCTCCAGCGACTACACCTTC. This encodes CASSLNRGTGPSSDYTF.

The V and J genes are TRBV5-6 and TRBJ2-3; 10 bases are shared with TRBD2. The CDR3 extends over 17 amino acids. V was clipped by 7 bases and J by 3 bases; unmatched bases: 14. Germline V gives CDR1 SGHDT, CDR2 YYEEEE. CDR3 loop: CASGPWKRGGHTDTQYF. CDR3 bases: TGTGCCAGCGGACCCTGGAAGCGGGGGGGACATACAGATACGCAGTATTTT.

This clone was seen once. The J gene is TRBJ2-7, the V gene TRBV15, with D possibly TRBD2 on 6 matching bases. V lost 1 base to trimming and J lost 11 bases, with 18 bases between them. Germline CDR1 is LNHNV and CDR2 is YYDKDF (reference sequence). The CDR3 length is 14 residues. In DNA form, the CDR3 reads TGTGCCACCAGCAGAGTTGATAGCGGCGGTTCGGAGTACTTC. This gives the protein CATSRVDSGGSEYF.

This chain uses TRBV7-9 with TRBJ2-7, with 7 positions matching TRBD1. V dropped 3 bases and J dropped 6; count of bases not matched to a gene: 5. The CDR3 loop spans 13 amino acids. Germline V CDR1 and CDR2: SEHNR, FQNEAQ (reference sequence). The CDR3 reads CASSFNRGSEQYF. In nucleotides, the CDR3 is TGTGCCAGCAGCTTTAACAGGGGAAGCGAGCAGTACTTC.

This clone has only a few counts. The sample has other DNA sequences that encode this CDR3 too. This chain uses TRBV29-1 with TRBJ2-1, with D unresolved. The CDR3 loop spans 12 amino acids. Trimming stripped 3 bases from V and 4 bases from J, with 7 bases between. CDR1 SQVTM and CDR2 ANQGSEA come from the germline V gene. CDR3: CSVEVGYNEQFF. DNA for the CDR3: TGCAGCGTTGAGGTGGGATACAATGAGCAGTTCTTC.

Details on this clone: Other DNA sequences in the same sample also yield this CDR3. The V and J genes are TRBV28 and TRBJ2-2; no definite D call. Germline-derived CDR1 and CDR2 are MDHEN and SYDVKM. V lost 3 bases and J lost 0, with 5 bases in between. CDR3 length equals 14 residues. CDR3 DNA: TGTGCCAGCAGTTTCAGAGCGAACACCGGGGAGCTGTTTTTT. Translating gives CASSFRANTGELFF.

V gene TRBV7-9 combines with J gene TRBJ2-1; a weak D match, TRBD2 (5 bases). Germline V gene sequence: CDR1 SEHNR, CDR2 FQNEAQ (reference sequence). With 5 bases removed from V and 4 bases from J, the gap between germline ends came to 18 bases. This CDR3 contains 16 residues. The CDR3 loop is CASSPGVNLIYNEQFF. CDR3 bases: TGTGCCAGCAGCCCCGGGGTAAACCTCATTTACAATGAGCAGTTCTTC.

A note on this clone: The junction differs from germline at one of its ends, possibly a read error. The rearrangement links TRBV5-4 to TRBJ2-3; D is uncertain. This CDR3 is 13 amino acids long. Per the germline V gene, CDR1 is SGHNT and CDR2 is YYREEE (reference sequence). The CDR3 spells CASSSLSTDTQYF. The CDR3, as DNA: TGTGCCAGCAGCTCCCTGAGCACAGATACGCAGTATTTC. The whole variable domain, filled in from reference TRBV5-4 and TRBJ2-3, reads ETGVTQSPTHLIKTRGQQVTLRCSSQSGHNTVSWYQQALGQGPQFIFQYYREEENGRGNFPPRFSGLQFPNYSSELNVNALELDDSALYLCASSSLSTDTQYFGPGTRLTVL.

This chain joins TRBV27 and TRBJ2-7; perhaps D is TRBD1 or TRBD2 (5 bases each). Germline CDR1 is MNHEY and CDR2 is SMNVEV (reference sequence). The CDR3 runs 14 residues. V lost 0 bases to trimming and J lost 6 bases, with 12 bases between them. CDR3 nucleotides: TGTGCCAGCAGTTTATCTGGGACCCCTCCCGAGCAGTACTTC. Protein: CASSLSGTPPEQYF.

The chain uses TRBV19 and TRBJ1-6; TRBD1 might be the D (6 bases). V lost 6 bases to trimming and J lost 3 bases, with 9 bases between them. This CDR3 is 14 amino acids long. The V gene's germline CDR1 is LNHDA and CDR2 SQIVND (reference sequence). CDR3 bases: TGTGCCAGTAGACAGGACAGCTATAATTCACCCCTCCACTTT. Translating gives CASRQDSYNSPLHF.

This clone is a singleton in its sample. The chain combines TRBV7-2 with TRBJ1-2; tentatively, D is TRBD1 (5 bases). Germline-derived CDR1 and CDR2 are SGHTA and FQGNSA. This CDR3 comprises 15 residues. V was pared by 2 bases and J by 6 bases, with 16 bases between. CDR3 residues: CASSLIPRGEDGYTF. CDR3 nucleotides: TGTGCCAGCAGCTTAATCCCTCGGGGGGAGGATGGCTACACCTTC.

The CDR3 sequence is CASSPPPGAWETQYF. The DNA for the CDR3 is TGTGCCAGCAGTCCCCCTCCCGGGGCTTGGGAGACCCAGTACTTC. V and J are TRBV6-1 and TRBJ2-5, with D perhaps being TRBD1 or TRBD2 (5 bases each). The ends were cut back, 5 bases at V and 5 bases at J, with 18 bases in the middle. The CDR3 has 15 residues. Germline V CDR1 and CDR2: MNHNS, SASEGT.

CDR3 amino acids: CASSYGLSMNTEAFF. DNA of the CDR3: TGTGCCAGCAGTTACGGGTTAAGCATGAACACTGAAGCTTTCTTT. This chain links TRBV6-5 with TRBJ1-1; no clear D. The CDR3 loop spans 15 amino acids. Germline V lookup: CDR1 MNHEY, CDR2 SVGAGI. Trimming left V 2 bases short and J 0 bases short, with 10 bases between.

J is TRBJ1-1 and V is TRBV6-1; 8 bases fit TRBD1. The germline V gene encodes CDR1 MNHNS and CDR2 SASEGT. This CDR3 spans 17 amino acids. After removal of 4 bases from V and 3 bases from J, the junction contained 13 bases not matched to a gene. CDR3 nucleotides: TGTGCCAGCAGTGGCTGGGGATCCAGGGGGCCTGACACTGAAGCTTTCTTT. Translation: CASSGWGSRGPDTEAFF.

The chain has TRBV7-8 and TRBJ1-5; D is perhaps TRBD1 (6 bases). The CDR3 loop spans 14 amino acids. Germline V gene sequence: CDR1 SGHVS, CDR2 FQNEAQ. V was shortened by 4 bases and J by 0 bases, with 7 bases between the two germline ends. The CDR3 coding sequence is TGTGCCAGCAGCTCGACAGGTAGCAATCAGCCCCAGCATTTT. Protein: CASSSTGSNQPQHF.

With respect to this clone: Other DNA sequences in the same sample also yield this CDR3. This rearrangement joins TRBV7-9 to TRBJ2-7; TRBD1 might be the D (5 bases). The CDR3 spans 11 residues. Germline-derived CDR1 and CDR2 are SEHNR and FQNEAQ (reference sequence). The germline V and J ends were trimmed by 8 bases and 3 bases, with 8 bases remaining between them. As DNA, the CDR3 is TGTGCCAGCTCCAGGGACTACGAGCAGTACTTC. Amino acids: CASSRDYEQYF.